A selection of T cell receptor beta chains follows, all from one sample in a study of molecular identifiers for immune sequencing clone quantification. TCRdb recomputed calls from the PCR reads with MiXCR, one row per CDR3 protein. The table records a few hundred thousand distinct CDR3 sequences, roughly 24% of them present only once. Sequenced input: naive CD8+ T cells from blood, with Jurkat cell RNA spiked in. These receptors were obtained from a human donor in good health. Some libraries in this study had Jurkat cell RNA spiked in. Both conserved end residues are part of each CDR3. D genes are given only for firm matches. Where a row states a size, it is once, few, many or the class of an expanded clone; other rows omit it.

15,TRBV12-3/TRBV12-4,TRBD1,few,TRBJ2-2,TGTGCCAGCAGAAACGGACAGGGGGCCGTCGGGGAGCTGTTTTTT,CASRNGQGAVGELFF
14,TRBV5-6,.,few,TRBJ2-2,TGTGCCAGCAGCTTGATGGCAGCTACCGGGGAGCTGTTTTTT,CASSLMAATGELFF
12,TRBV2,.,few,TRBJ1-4,TGTGCCAGCAGTACGGACAGAGAAAAACTGTTTTTT,CASSTDREKLFF
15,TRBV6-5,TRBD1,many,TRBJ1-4,TGTGCCAGCAGTTACTCGACAGGGGCTAATGAAAAACTGTTTTTT,CASSYSTGANEKLFF
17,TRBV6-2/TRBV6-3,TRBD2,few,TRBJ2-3,TGTGCCAGCAGTTACCGCAAGCGGGAGATCCGTTCAGATACGCAGTATTTT,CASSYRKREIRSDTQYF
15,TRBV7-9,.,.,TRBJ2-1,TGTGCCAGCAGCCTTTTGGGAGCCCCACGGGGTGAGCAGTTCTTC,CASSLLGAPRGEQFF
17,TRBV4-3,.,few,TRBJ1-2,TGCGCCAGCAGCCAAGATAATAACCGGCAGGGTTCTTATGGCTACACCTTC,CASSQDNNRQGSYGYTF
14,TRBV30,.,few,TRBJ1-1,TGTGCCTGGAGTTTAACAGGCTATAACACTGAAGCTTTCTTT,CAWSLTGYNTEAFF
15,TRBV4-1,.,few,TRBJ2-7,TGCGCCAGCAGCCAAGAGGCCCGCGAAACCTACGAGCAGTACTTC,CASSQEARETYEQYF
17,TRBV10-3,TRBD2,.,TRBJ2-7,TGTGCCATCAGTCTGGGGACTAGCGGGGGAATGAGACGGGAGCAGTACTTC,CAISLGTSGGMRREQYF
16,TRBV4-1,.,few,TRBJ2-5,TGCGCCAGCAGCCAAGATGCGGGGGACAGGATCGGGACCCAGTACTTC,CASSQDAGDRIGTQYF
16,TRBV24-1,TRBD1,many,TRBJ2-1,TGTGCCACCAGTGACTTCGACAGGGCCGATTACAATGAGCAGTTCTTC,CATSDFDRADYNEQFF
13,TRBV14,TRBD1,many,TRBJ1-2,TGTGCCAGCAGGCCCCGACAGGGAGGAGGCTACACCTTC,CASRPRQGGGYTF
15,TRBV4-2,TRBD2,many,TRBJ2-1,TGTGCCAGCAGCCAAGAGATAGCGGGGTACAATGAGCAGTTCTTC,CASSQEIAGYNEQFF
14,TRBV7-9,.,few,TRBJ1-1,TGTGCCAGCAGTCCCACCATGGTGGGCACTGAAGCTTTCTTT,CASSPTMVGTEAFF
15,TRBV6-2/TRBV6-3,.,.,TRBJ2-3,TGTGCCAGCAAACCCCAGGGTTGGGGCACAGATACGCAGTATTTT,CASKPQGWGTDTQYF
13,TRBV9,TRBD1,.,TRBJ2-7,TGTGCCAGCGGCCGGGACAGCCTCTACGAGCAGTACTTC,CASGRDSLYEQYF
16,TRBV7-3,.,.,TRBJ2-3,TGTGCCCGCAGCTTAAGGGGGATTTCGGGCACAGATACGCAGTATTTT,CARSLRGISGTDTQYF
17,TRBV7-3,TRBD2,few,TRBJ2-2,TGTGCCAGCAGCAAAAGTGCGGGACTAGCATCAGGCGGGGAGCTGTTTTTT,CASSKSAGLASGGELFF
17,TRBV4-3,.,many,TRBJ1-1,TGCGCCAGCAGCCAAGCGGAGGACAGTCGGCTGAACACTGAAGCTTTCTTT,CASSQAEDSRLNTEAFF
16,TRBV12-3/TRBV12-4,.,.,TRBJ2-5,TGTGCCAGCAGCCCGCCGCCGACCGGGCAACGGAGGGTCCAGTACTTC,CASSPPPTGQRRVQYF
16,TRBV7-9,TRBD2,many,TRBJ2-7,TGTGCCAGCAGCTCCACTAGCGGGAGGCTCGGCTACGAGCAGTACTTC,CASSSTSGRLGYEQYF
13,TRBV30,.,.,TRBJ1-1,TGTGCCTGGAGTCCCGGGGGGGACACTGAAGCTTTCTTT,CAWSPGGDTEAFF
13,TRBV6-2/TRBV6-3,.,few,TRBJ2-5,TGTGCCAGCAGTGGACAGATTCAAGAGACCCAGTACTTC,CASSGQIQETQYF
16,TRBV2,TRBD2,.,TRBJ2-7,TGTGCCAGCAGTGAAATCTCTGGGCGCGGGGGCTACGAGCAGTACTTC,CASSEISGRGGYEQYF
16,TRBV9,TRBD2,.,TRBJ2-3,TGTGCCAGCAGCGTAGCAGCGGGATCTAGCACAGATACGCAGTATTTT,CASSVAAGSSTDTQYF
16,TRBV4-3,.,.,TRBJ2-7,TGCGCCAGCAGCCAAGAGACAGCGGCCCTTGTCGACGAGCAGTACTTC,CASSQETAALVDEQYF
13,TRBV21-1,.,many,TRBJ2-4,TGTGCCAGCAGCAGGAACGTCAAAAACATTCAGTACTTC,CASSRNVKNIQYF
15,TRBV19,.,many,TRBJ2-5,TGTGCCAGTAGTATTGCCGGGATTGACCAAGAGACCCAGTACTTC,CASSIAGIDQETQYF
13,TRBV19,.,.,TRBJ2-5,TGTGCCAATAGTATCTGTACCACGTCGGAGCAGTACTTC,CANSICTTSEQYF
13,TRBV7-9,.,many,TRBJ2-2,TGTGCCAGCAGCTTGGACTTTGCCGGGGAGCTGTTTTTT,CASSLDFAGELFF
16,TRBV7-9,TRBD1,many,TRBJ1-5,TGTGCCAGCAGCTTAGTGGCAGGGGGTAGCAATCAGCCCCAGCATTTT,CASSLVAGGSNQPQHF
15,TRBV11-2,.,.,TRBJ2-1,TGTGCCAGCAGCTTAGGAGGACTAACTGACAATGCGCAGTTCTTC,CASSLGGLTDNAQFF
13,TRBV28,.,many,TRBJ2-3,TGTGCCAGCAGTCGTCTAAAGGTCGATACGCAGTATTTT,CASSRLKVDTQYF
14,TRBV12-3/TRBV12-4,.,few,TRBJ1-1,TGTGCCAGCAGTTTAGGGGGTTCCGGCGCTGAAGCTTTCTTT,CASSLGGSGAEAFF
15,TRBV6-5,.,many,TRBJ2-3,TGTGCCAGCAGTCCACCTCAGGGTAGCACAGATACGCAGTATTTT,CASSPPQGSTDTQYF
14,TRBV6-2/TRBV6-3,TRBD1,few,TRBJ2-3,TGTGCCAGCACAGAGACAGGGTCCCCAGATACGCAGTATTTT,CASTETGSPDTQYF
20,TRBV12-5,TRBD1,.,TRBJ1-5,TGTGCTAGTGGTTTGGTTGCCGGGACAGGGATCCGATTTAGCAATCAGCCCCAGCATTTT,CASGLVAGTGIRFSNQPQHF
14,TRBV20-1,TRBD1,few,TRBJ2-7,TGCAGTGCTAGCAGGACAGGGCGGTCCTACGAGCAGTACTTC,CSASRTGRSYEQYF
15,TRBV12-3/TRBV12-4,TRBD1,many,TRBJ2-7,TGTGCCAGCAGCATAACGGGACAGGGATCCTACGAGCAGTACTTC,CASSITGQGSYEQYF
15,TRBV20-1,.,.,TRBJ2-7,TGCAGTGCTAGGAGGGCCACCGCCCTTAACTACGAGCAGTACTTC,CSARRATALNYEQYF
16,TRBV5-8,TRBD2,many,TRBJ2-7,TGTGCCAGCAGCCCAAGGACTAGCGGGACCTCCTACGAGCAGTACTTC,CASSPRTSGTSYEQYF
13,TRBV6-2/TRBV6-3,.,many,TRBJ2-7,TGTGCCAGCAGTAACCGGGCCCCTTACGAGCAGTACTTC,CASSNRAPYEQYF
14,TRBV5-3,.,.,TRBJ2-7,TGTGCCAGCGGCCCGGGACACAGCTCCTACGAGCAGTACTTC,CASGPGHSSYEQYF
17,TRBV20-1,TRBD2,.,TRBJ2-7,TGCAGTGCTAGAGGGACTAGTTATCTCCCGGAGCGGTACGAGCAGTACTTC,CSARGTSYLPERYEQYF
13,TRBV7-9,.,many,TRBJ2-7,TGTGCCAGCAGCTTAGGTAGGGGAACCGAGCAGTACTTC,CASSLGRGTEQYF
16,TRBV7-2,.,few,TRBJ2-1,TGTGCCAGCAGCTTAGTCACGGGGTTGACTTACAATGAGCAGTTCTTC,CASSLVTGLTYNEQFF
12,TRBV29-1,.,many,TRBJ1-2,TGCAGCGTTGTTGATGGGCTTAAGGGCTACACCTTC,CSVVDGLKGYTF